This TCR beta chain was captured in a study of blood T cell repertoires in COVID-19. Study-level information: The origin of the acute and convalescent COVID-19 samples was the United States, Italy and Spain. Sources were T cells, B-cell-depleted T cells, or PBMCs; the material itself was cDNA or gDNA.

The CDR3 covers 17 residues. V gave up 0 bases and J gave up 2 bases; unmatched junction bases: 4. The germline V gene encodes CDR1 MNHNS and CDR2 SASEGT. In the authors' workflow: Estimates of nucleated cell counts were drawn from the amplification of reference gene primers. Here immunoSEQ multiplex PCR was the method, and the copy in TCRdb shows in-frame clones only, minus some. V and J calls and clone size follow that table, whereas D and trimming were derived from the DNA. The table has about 170,000 clones, 85% seen once. This sequence was found in a human donor with acute or convalescent COVID-19. The donor label of this sample is uncertain. V is TRBV6-1 and J is TRBJ1-2; 12 bases fit TRBD1. The sample taken for sequencing was peripheral blood. CDR3: CASSEAGGQGANYGYTF. CDR3 sequence (DNA): TGTGCCAGCAGTGAAGCGGGGGGACAGGGGGCGAACTATGGCTACACCTTC.